The clone carrying this T cell receptor beta chain was seen only once. The source of the sample is a study of blood T cell repertoires in COVID-19. Across the whole study: Sites in the United States, Italy and Spain provided acute and convalescent COVID-19 samples.

TCRdb's table, derived via immunoSEQ multiplex PCR, lists solely in-frame clones and lacks some. The table lists approximately 290,000 clones, roughly 89% of them singletons. Germline values: CDR1 SGHTA, CDR2 FQGNSA. This CDR3 comprises 13 residues. V gave up 3 bases and J gave up 9 bases; unmatched junction bases: 5. Sequencing was performed on peripheral blood. This chain uses TRBV7-2 with TRBJ2-1; TRBD1 matches 7 bases. This TCR came from a man aged 30-40 years with acute or convalescent COVID-19. The CDR3 sequence is CASSFDRVSEQFF. In DNA form, the CDR3 reads TGTGCCAGCAGCTTCGACAGGGTATCTGAGCAGTTCTTC.